Given below is one TCR beta chain in context. In the authors' methods: Researchers report that nucleated cell counts were estimated from reference gene primer amplification. Only in-frame clones appear in the TCRdb table, and some are missing; sequencing was by immunoSEQ multiplex PCR. V and J calls and clone size are those listed in that table; D and trimming were worked out from the DNA. The sample lists approximately 40,000 clones, 87% occurring once. The CDR3 runs 16 residues. V lost 2 bases and J 1 base, leaving 14 bases between the germline ends. The germline V gene encodes CDR1 SGHDT and CDR2 YYEEEE. The entry originates in a study of blood T cell repertoires in COVID-19. Study-level information: The analysed material was cDNA or gDNA that came from T cells, B-cell-depleted T cells, or PBMCs.

V gene TRBV5-6 combines with J gene TRBJ2-3; possible D gene TRBD2, 6 bases. The source of this sequence is a man aged 60-69 years with acute or convalescent COVID-19. Input material: peripheral blood. The CDR3 loop reads CASSFLGLGGTDTQYF. The CDR3 bases are TGTGCCAGCAGCTTCCTGGGACTGGGGGGCACAGATACGCAGTATTTT.